This is a list of T cell receptor beta chains from one sample in a study of regulatory T cells in long-lasting Graves disease. TCRdb recomputed calls from the multiplex PCR reads with MiXCR, one row per CDR3 protein. The sample includes approximately 460,000 distinct CDR3 sequences, around 17% of them seen just once. The same sample was also used in a study of T cells in Graves' hyperthyroidism and ophthalmopathy.

Source: peripheral blood mononuclear cells (PBMCs), taken at new diagnosis, from a patient treated with antithyroid drugs. The source of these receptors is a woman under 40 with Graves disease. The conserved cysteine and the conserved F or W are not part of the CDR3 here. A clone size is listed for some rows: how often the clone was seen (once, few, many), or a class if it is expanded.

clone_size: many
v_call: TRBV20-1
cdr3_aa: SAISPGTPWNEQY

clone_size: many
v_call: TRBV29-1
cdr3_aa: SVEQGSHNEQF

clone_size: many
v_call: TRBV10-3
cdr3_aa: ATRGQQETQY

clone_size: many
v_call: TRBV7-9
cdr3_aa: ASSLARTTSPVTDTQY

clone_size: .
v_call: TRBV7-9
cdr3_aa: ATLSGAAAAQTGELF

clone_size: few
v_call: TRBV19
cdr3_aa: ASSAQRESYEQY

clone_size: .
v_call: TRBV6-2/TRBV6-3
cdr3_aa: ASRPDRETSTDTQY

clone_size: few
v_call: TRBV19
cdr3_aa: ASSMTANYGYT

clone_size: .
v_call: TRBV6-1
cdr3_aa: ASKQARWGNTIY

clone_size: many
v_call: TRBV7-3
cdr3_aa: ASSLSPGVAGELF

clone_size: many
v_call: TRBV9
cdr3_aa: ASSVSIREAGNTIY